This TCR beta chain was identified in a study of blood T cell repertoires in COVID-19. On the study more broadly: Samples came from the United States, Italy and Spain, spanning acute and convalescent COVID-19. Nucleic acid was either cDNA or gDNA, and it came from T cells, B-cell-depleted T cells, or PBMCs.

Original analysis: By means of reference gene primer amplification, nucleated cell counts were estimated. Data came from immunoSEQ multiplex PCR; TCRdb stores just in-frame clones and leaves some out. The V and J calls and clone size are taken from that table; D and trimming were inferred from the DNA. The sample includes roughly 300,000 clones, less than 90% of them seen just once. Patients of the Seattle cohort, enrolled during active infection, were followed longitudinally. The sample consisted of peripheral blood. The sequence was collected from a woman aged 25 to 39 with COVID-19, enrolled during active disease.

The CDR3 loop reads CASSVELAGINEQFF. The CDR3 nucleotides read TGTGCCAGCAGCGTAGAACTAGCGGGGATCAATGAGCAGTTCTTC. This chain joins TRBV9 and TRBJ2-1; 10 nucleotides line up with TRBD2. Trimming at V came to 0 bases and at J to 6 bases, leaving 3 bases not matched to a gene. The CDR3 contains 15 residues. From germline, CDR1 is SGDLS and CDR2 YYNGEE.